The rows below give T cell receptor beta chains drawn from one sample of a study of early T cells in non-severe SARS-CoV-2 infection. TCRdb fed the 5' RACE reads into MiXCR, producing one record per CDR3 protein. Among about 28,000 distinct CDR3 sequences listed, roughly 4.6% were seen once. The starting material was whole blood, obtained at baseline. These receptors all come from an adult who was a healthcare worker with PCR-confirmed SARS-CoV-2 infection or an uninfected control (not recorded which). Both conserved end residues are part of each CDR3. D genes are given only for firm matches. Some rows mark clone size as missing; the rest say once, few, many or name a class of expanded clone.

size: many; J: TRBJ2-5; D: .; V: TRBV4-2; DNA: TGTGCCAGCAGCCATGGGGAGGTACAAGAGACCCAGTACTTC; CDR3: CASSHGEVQETQYF
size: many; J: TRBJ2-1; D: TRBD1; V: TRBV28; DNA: TGTGCCAGCTCTCTAGGGGACAGCCCTTACAATGAGCAGTTCTTC; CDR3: CASSLGDSPYNEQFF
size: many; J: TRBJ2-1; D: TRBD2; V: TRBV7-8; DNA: TGTGCCAGCAGGTTCAGCGGGGGGATTAACAATGAGCAGTTCTTC; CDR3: CASRFSGGINNEQFF
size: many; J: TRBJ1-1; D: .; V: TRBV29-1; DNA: TGCAGCGTTTTATTCACTGAAGCTTTCTTT; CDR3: CSVLFTEAFF
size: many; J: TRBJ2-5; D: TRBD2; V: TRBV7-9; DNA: TGTGCCAGCAGCTTATTATCCCTAGCGGGAGTCGGGGGAGAGACCCAGTACTTC; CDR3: CASSLLSLAGVGGETQYF
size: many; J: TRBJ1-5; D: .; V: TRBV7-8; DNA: TGTGCCAGCAGCTTAACAAGGGGTACAGGGCAGCCCCAGCATTTT; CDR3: CASSLTRGTGQPQHF
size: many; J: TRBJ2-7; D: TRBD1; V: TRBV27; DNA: TGTGCCAGCAGTTTAAGACAGGGGGCAGCCTACGAGCAGTACTTC; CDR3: CASSLRQGAAYEQYF
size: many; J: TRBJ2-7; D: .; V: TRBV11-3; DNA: TGTGCCAGCAGCTTTCGGGGCGAGCAGTACTTC; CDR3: CASSFRGEQYF
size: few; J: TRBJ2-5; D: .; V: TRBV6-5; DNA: TGTGCCAGCAGCTTAGGGTACCAAGAGACCCAGTACTTC; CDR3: CASSLGYQETQYF
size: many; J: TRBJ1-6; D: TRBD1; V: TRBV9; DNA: TGTGCCAGCAGCGTCGGACAGGGGCAAGGATCACCCCTCCACTTT; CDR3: CASSVGQGQGSPLHF
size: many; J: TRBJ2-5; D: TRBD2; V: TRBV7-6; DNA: TGTGCCAGCAGCCGGACTAGCGGGAGAGTATTGGAGACCCAGTACTTC; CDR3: CASSRTSGRVLETQYF
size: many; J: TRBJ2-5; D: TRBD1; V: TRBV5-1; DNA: TGCGCCAGCAGCTCGATGACAGGGCGCCTACAAGAGACCCAGTACTTC; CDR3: CASSSMTGRLQETQYF
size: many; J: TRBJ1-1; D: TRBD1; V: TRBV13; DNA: TGTGCCAGCAGCTTGATGGACAGGGGGATGAACACTGAAGCTTTCTTT; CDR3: CASSLMDRGMNTEAFF
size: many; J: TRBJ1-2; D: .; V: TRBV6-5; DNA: TGTGCCAGCAGTTCAAGGACAGCCTCCACCACCTATGGCTACACCTTC; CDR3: CASSSRTASTTYGYTF
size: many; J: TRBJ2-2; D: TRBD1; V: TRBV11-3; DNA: TGTGCCAGCAGCCCAAGACAGGGGGGAGAGACCGGGGAGCTGTTTTTT; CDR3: CASSPRQGGETGELFF
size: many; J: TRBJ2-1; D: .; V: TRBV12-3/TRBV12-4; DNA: TGTGCCAGCAGTAAGCCTTCGGGGAGGCTCAACAATGAGCAGTTCTTC; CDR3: CASSKPSGRLNNEQFF
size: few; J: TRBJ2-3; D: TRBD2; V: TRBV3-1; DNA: TGTGCCAGCAGCCCCACCCGAGCGGGGGGGCCGACAGATACGCAGTATTTT; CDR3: CASSPTRAGGPTDTQYF
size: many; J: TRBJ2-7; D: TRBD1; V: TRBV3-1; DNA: TGTGCCAGCAGCCCGCCGGGACAGGGGGTCCACGAGCAGTACTTC; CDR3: CASSPPGQGVHEQYF
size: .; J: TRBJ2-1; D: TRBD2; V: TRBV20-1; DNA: TGCAGTGCAATAGCGGGGGGTCACAATGAGCAGTTCTTC; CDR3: CSAIAGGHNEQFF
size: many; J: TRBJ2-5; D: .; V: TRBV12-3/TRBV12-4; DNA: TGTGCCAGCAGTTTTTTGGAGGGAGAGACCCAGTACTTC; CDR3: CASSFLEGETQYF
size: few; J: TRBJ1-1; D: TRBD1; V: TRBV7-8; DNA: TGTGCCAGCAGCCTAGCTCAGGACAGGGTGGGTGAAGCTTTCTTT; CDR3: CASSLAQDRVGEAFF
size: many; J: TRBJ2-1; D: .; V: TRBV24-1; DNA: TGTGCCACCAGTGATTTGTCCCAGGGAACGGGTAGTAATGAGCAGTTCTTC; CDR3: CATSDLSQGTGSNEQFF
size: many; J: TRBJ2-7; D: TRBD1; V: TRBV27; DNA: TGTGCCAGCAGACTACAACAGGGGTACGAGCAGTACTTC; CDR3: CASRLQQGYEQYF
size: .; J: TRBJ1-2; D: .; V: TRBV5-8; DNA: TGTGCCAGCAGCCTTTCCGCAGGGGTTGAGTATGGCTACACCTTC; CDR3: CASSLSAGVEYGYTF
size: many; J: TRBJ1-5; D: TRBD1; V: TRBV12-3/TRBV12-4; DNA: TGTGCCAGCAGCCCCGGGACAGGGAGCCAGCCCCAGCATTTT; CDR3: CASSPGTGSQPQHF
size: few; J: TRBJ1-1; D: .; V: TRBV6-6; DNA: TGTGCCAGCAGCTTCGACGGGCGGTCTGAAACTTTCTTT; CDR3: CASSFDGRSETFF
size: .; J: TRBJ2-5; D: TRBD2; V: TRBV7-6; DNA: TGTGCCAGCAGCTCGGGACTAGCGGGGGGAGAGACCCAGTACTTC; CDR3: CASSSGLAGGETQYF
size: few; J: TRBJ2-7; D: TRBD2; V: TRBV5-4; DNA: TGTGCCAGCAGCCGCGGGGGAGCTGAGAGGCGGGACGAGCAGTACTTC; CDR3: CASSRGGAERRDEQYF
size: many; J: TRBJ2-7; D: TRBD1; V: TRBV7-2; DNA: TGTGCCAGCAGCATCGGGACAGGGGGGTACGAGCAGTACTTC; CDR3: CASSIGTGGYEQYF
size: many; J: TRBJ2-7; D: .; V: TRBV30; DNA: TGTGCCTGGACCACCGGGGCTAGCGCTGCCTACGAGCAGTACTTC; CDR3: CAWTTGASAAYEQYF
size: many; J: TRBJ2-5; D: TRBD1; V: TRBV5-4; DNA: TGTGCCAGCAGCTTTAACAGGGGACAAGAGACCCAGTACTTC; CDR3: CASSFNRGQETQYF
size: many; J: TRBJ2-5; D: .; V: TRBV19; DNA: TGTGCCAGTAGTATAACCTGGACAAGGGACCAAGAGACCCAGTACTTC; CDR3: CASSITWTRDQETQYF
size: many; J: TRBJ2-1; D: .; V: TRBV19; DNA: TGTGCCAGTAGTATTCGGCTGACCTACAATGAGCAGTTCTTC; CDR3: CASSIRLTYNEQFF
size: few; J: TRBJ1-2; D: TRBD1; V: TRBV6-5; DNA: TGTGCCAGCAGTCACGGACAGGGAAGTTTGGGCTACACCTTC; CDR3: CASSHGQGSLGYTF